These T cell receptor beta chains were read from a single sample in a study of CD8 T cells in Susac syndrome. TCRdb re-analysed the immunoSEQ multiplex PCR reads in MiXCR, keeping a single row per CDR3 protein. The repertoire holds about 80,000 distinct CDR3 sequences, with about 91% as singletons. The sequenced material came from CD8+ T cells from PBMCs. Receptors were obtained from a human donor with multiple sclerosis. Each CDR3 is given with its conserved first and last residue. Each record gives: clone size, V gene, CDR3 length, J gene, D gene, CDR3 protein, CDR3 DNA. A D gene is named only where the DNA matches it firmly. Size is omitted from some rows. Given values are once, few, many or a class for expanded clones.

>.|TRBV12-3/TRBV12-4|15|TRBJ1-5|.
CASSPVGGQGQPQHF
TGTGCCAGCAGCCCAGTCGGGGGGCAGGGACAGCCCCAGCATTTT
>.|TRBV15|18|TRBJ2-1|TRBD2
CATSRAPGLAGMYNEQFF
TGTGCCACCAGCAGAGCACCGGGACTAGCGGGCATGTACAATGAGCAGTTCTTC
>.|TRBV20-1|17|TRBJ2-3|.
CSANSLPGYLNTDTQYF
TGCAGTGCTAACAGCCTTCCGGGGTACTTAAACACAGATACGCAGTATTTT
>.|TRBV19|13|TRBJ1-5|.
CASTLVGNQPQHF
TGTGCCAGTACCCTTGTCGGCAATCAGCCCCAGCATTTT
>.|TRBV11-1|15|TRBJ1-5|TRBD1
CASSPGAGGLQPQHF
TGTGCCAGCAGCCCCGGGGCAGGGGGTTTACAGCCCCAGCATTTT
>.|TRBV7-8|15|TRBJ2-5|.
CASSLVRGAGETQYF
TGTGCCAGCAGCTTAGTTCGGGGGGCTGGGGAGACCCAGTACTTC
>.|TRBV6-5|18|TRBJ1-6|.
CASSYSVGVWSYNSPLHF
TGTGCCAGCAGTTACTCGGTGGGGGTATGGTCCTATAATTCACCCCTCCACTTT
>.|TRBV30|13|TRBJ1-2|.
CAYQGQINYGYTF
TGTGCCTACCAGGGACAAATTAACTATGGCTACACCTTC
>.|TRBV5-1|19|TRBJ2-3|.
CASSPHGRSRGGRTDTQYF
TGCGCCAGCAGCCCTCACGGTCGGTCCAGGGGTGGACGCACAGATACGCAGTATTTT
>.|TRBV4-1|16|TRBJ2-5|TRBD2
CASSQTLAGGRETQYF
TGCGCCAGCAGCCAAACATTAGCGGGAGGCAGAGAGACCCAGTACTTC
>once|TRBV28|13|TRBJ1-1|.
CASSFPGIAEAFF
TGTGCCAGCAGTTTCCCAGGGATCGCTGAAGCTTTCTTT
>.|TRBV28|14|TRBJ2-7|.
CASSPLTEFYEQYF
TGTGCCAGCAGTCCTCTAACAGAGTTCTACGAGCAGTACTTC
>.|TRBV7-6|12|TRBJ2-7|.
CASSSDGYEQYF
TGTGCCAGCAGCTCGGACGGGTACGAGCAGTACTTC
>.|TRBV7-2|15|TRBJ2-5|.
CASSPWTETRETQYF
TGTGCCAGCAGCCCCTGGACAGAGACCCGGGAGACCCAGTACTTC
>.|TRBV30|14|TRBJ1-5|.
CAWSSGGSNQPQHF
TGTGCCTGGAGTTCGGGTGGAAGCAATCAGCCCCAGCATTTT
>.|TRBV9|15|TRBJ2-1|.
CASSVEGSGDNEQFF
TGTGCCAGCAGCGTAGAGGGTAGCGGCGACAATGAGCAGTTCTTC
>.|TRBV30|15|TRBJ2-3|.
CAWSVTRAVGDTQYF
TGTGCCTGGAGTGTAACAAGGGCCGTCGGGGATACGCAGTATTTT
>.|TRBV6-2/TRBV6-3|14|TRBJ2-1|TRBD2
CASSTSGGLNEQFF
TGTGCCAGCAGTACTAGCGGGGGCCTCAATGAGCAGTTCTTC
>.|TRBV30|13|TRBJ2-3|.
CAWSAGESDTQYF
TGTGCCTGGAGTGCGGGGGAGTCAGATACGCAGTATTTT
>.|TRBV12-3/TRBV12-4|14|TRBJ2-1|TRBD2
CASSPGLATDEQFF
TGTGCCAGCAGTCCGGGACTAGCTACAGATGAGCAGTTCTTC
>.|TRBV19|12|TRBJ2-1|.
CASSMGRNEQFF
TGTGCCAGTAGTATGGGACGAAATGAGCAGTTCTTC
>.|TRBV20-1|16|TRBJ2-1|.
CSARDHELLTYNEQFF
TGCAGTGCTAGAGATCACGAACTGCTTACTTACAATGAGCAGTTCTTC
>.|TRBV19|15|TRBJ1-5|TRBD1
CASSIWTGGAEPQHF
TGTGCCAGTAGTATCTGGACAGGGGGCGCGGAGCCCCAGCATTTT
>.|TRBV13|14|TRBJ2-1|TRBD2
CASSLERDYNEQFF
TGTGCCAGCAGCTTAGAGCGGGACTACAATGAGCAGTTCTTC
>.|TRBV5-4|14|TRBJ2-7|.
CASSLGSNSYEQYF
TGTGCCAGCAGCCTCGGGTCGAATTCCTACGAGCAGTACTTC
>.|TRBV4-2|15|TRBJ2-2|.
CASSQGLGNTGELFF
TGTGCCAGCAGCCAAGGGTTAGGGAACACCGGGGAGCTGTTTTTT
>.|TRBV28|16|TRBJ2-5|.
CASSSIILDSQETQYF
TGTGCCAGCAGTTCCATTATTTTGGACAGCCAAGAGACCCAGTACTTC
>few|TRBV19|12|TRBJ2-7|.
CASSGQGYEQYF
TGTGCCAGTAGTGGCCAGGGCTACGAGCAGTACTTC
>.|TRBV2|15|TRBJ1-5|.
CASSEDRATGQPQHF
TGTGCCAGCAGTGAAGACAGGGCGACGGGTCAGCCCCAGCATTTT
>once|TRBV20-1|14|TRBJ1-2|.
CSARDRGHIYGYTF
TGCAGTGCTAGAGATCGGGGACATATCTATGGCTACACCTTC
>.|TRBV11-2|13|TRBJ1-1|.
CASSLGAHGEAFF
TGTGCCAGCAGCTTAGGGGCCCATGGGGAAGCTTTCTTT
>.|TRBV6-1|17|TRBJ2-5|TRBD1
CASSKQQWGQGMETQYF
TGTGCCAGCAGTAAACAGCAATGGGGACAGGGGATGGAGACCCAGTACTTC